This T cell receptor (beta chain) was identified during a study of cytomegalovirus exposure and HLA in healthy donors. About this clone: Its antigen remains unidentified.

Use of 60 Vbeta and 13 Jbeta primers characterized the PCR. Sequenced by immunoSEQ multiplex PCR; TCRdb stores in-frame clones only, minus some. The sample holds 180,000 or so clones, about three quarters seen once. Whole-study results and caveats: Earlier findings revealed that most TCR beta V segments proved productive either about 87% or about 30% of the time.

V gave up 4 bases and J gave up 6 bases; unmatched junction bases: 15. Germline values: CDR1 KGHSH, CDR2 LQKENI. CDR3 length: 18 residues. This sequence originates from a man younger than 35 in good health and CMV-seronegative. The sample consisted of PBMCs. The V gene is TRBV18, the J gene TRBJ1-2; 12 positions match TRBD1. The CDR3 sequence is CASSLIVPGQGAADGYTF. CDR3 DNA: TGTGCCAGCTCACTAATAGTCCCGGGACAGGGGGCGGCGGATGGCTACACCTTC.